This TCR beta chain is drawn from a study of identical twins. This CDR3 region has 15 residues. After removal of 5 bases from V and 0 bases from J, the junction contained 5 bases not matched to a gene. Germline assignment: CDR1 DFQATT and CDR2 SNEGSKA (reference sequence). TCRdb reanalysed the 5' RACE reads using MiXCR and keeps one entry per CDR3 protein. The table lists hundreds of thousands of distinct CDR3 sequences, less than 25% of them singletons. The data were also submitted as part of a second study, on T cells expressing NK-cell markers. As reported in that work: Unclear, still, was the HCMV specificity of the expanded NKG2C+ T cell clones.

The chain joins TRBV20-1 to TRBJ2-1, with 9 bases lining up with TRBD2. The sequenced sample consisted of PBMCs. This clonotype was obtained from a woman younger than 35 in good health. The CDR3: CSALRRGGSYNEQFF. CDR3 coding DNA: TGCAGTGCTCTTCGGCGGGGGGGCTCCTACAATGAGCAGTTCTTC.